The 19 T cell receptor beta chains presented below share a single source sample, sequenced in a study of shared clonotypes between healthy human individuals. TCRdb's copy holds only in-frame clones and misses some; the assay was immunoSEQ multiplex PCR. The sample gives some 1,400,000 clones, 95% to 97% of which show up once; approximately 1% is in the top ten. The sequencing input was naive CD4+ T cells sorted from blood. Subset defined: CD45RA+ positively selected. These receptors were taken from a man aged 30 to 45 in good health.

Note on this clone: The junction shows a germline mismatch at one end, possibly a read error. V usage is TRBV6-1 and J usage is TRBJ2-1; D might be TRBD1 or TRBD2, each matching 5 bases. Germline CDR1 is MNHNS and CDR2 is SASEGT. The CDR3 runs 16 residues. The CDR3 DNA reads TGTGCCAGCAGGGAAGACGGGGCAGTCCGCTACAATGAGCAGTTCTTC. It codes for CASREDGAVRYNEQFF.

This chain links TRBV5-1 with TRBJ2-7; a possible D gene is TRBD2 (5 bases). This CDR3 is 15 amino acids long. V was cut by 5 bases and J by 3 bases, with 18 bases left in between. CDR1 and CDR2 (germline): SGHRS, YFSETQ. In DNA, the CDR3 is TGCGCCAGCAGTTCTGACGGGAATCGGCTCTACGAGCAGTACTTC. Its translation is CASSSDGNRLYEQYF.

This clone was seen only once. This chain joins TRBV14 and TRBJ2-3, with 9 nucleotides matching TRBD2. V trimming: 1 base; J trimming: 2 bases; junction bases outside the gene matches: 1. Germline assignment: CDR1 SGHDN and CDR2 FVKESK. The CDR3 consists of 15 residues. The DNA of the CDR3 is TGTGCCAGCAGCCAAGGGACTAGCGACACAGATACGCAGTATTTT. It yields the protein CASSQGTSDTDTQYF.

The genes are TRBV4-3 and TRBJ1-2; D remains ambiguous. V shed 0 bases and J shed 8 bases, with 16 bases lying between them. Germline V gives CDR1 LGHNA, CDR2 YSLEER. The CDR3 is 15 amino acids. The CDR3 reads CASSQDLGIYVGYTF. CDR3 bases: TGCGCCAGCAGCCAAGATCTTGGCATCTACGTAGGCTACACCTTC.

In nucleotides, the CDR3 is TGTGCCAGCAGGAGGGGACAGGGACTGTACGAGCAGTACTTC. The encoded protein is CASRRGQGLYEQYF. This sequence joins TRBV28 and TRBJ2-7; 9 nucleotides agree with TRBD1. V lost 6 bases to trimming and J lost 4 bases; unmatched junction nucleotides: 7. Germline CDR1 reads MDHEN; CDR2 reads SYDVKM. The CDR3 has 14 residues. Together with reference TRBV28 and TRBJ2-7, the CDR3 gives the full variable domain: DVKVTQSSRYLVKRTGEKVFLECVQDMDHENMFWYRQDPGLGLRLIYFSYDVKMKEKGDIPEGYSVSREKKERFSLILESASTNQTSMYLCASRRGQGLYEQYFGPGTRLTVT.

CDR3 sequence: CASSSRVYNEQFF. CDR3 nucleotide sequence: TGCGCCAGCAGTTCCAGGGTTTACAATGAGCAGTTCTTC. The rearrangement links TRBV10-2 to TRBJ2-1; D is possibly TRBD1 (5 bases). The CDR3 runs 13 residues. Germline V lookup: CDR1 WSHSY, CDR2 SAAADI. The ends were cut back, 5 bases at V and 4 bases at J, with 9 bases in the middle.

The chain couples TRBV27 to TRBJ2-1; 8 bases are a match to TRBD2. This CDR3 is 15 amino acids long. V was clipped by 5 bases and J by 2 bases; unmatched bases: 5. CDR1 is MNHEY, CDR2 SMNVEV, per germline (reference sequence). The CDR3 DNA sequence: TGTGCCAGCAGTGGTTTGCGGGGGGCCTACAATGAGCAGTTCTTC. The encoded protein is CASSGLRGAYNEQFF.

The chain carries TRBV18 and TRBJ2-7; a weak D match, TRBD1 (6 bases). The CDR3 contains 16 residues. The V end lost 3 bases, the J end lost 1 base, and 16 bases lay between the germline ends. Germline V lookup: CDR1 KGHSH, CDR2 LQKENI. The CDR3 nucleotides read TGTGCCAGCTCACCGATCGGGACACTCACTTCCTACGAGCAGTACTTC. Translating gives CASSPIGTLTSYEQYF.

V gene TRBV2 combines with J gene TRBJ2-7; 11 positions match TRBD2. This CDR3 has 14 amino acids. The germline V gene encodes CDR1 SNHLY and CDR2 FYNNEI. Trimming cost V 6 bases and J 6 bases; bases outside gene matches: 7. CDR3 loop: CASRLLAGDFEQYF. In DNA, the CDR3 is TGTGCCAGCAGGTTACTAGCGGGAGACTTCGAGCAGTACTTC.

This clone appeared a few times. The chain uses TRBV2 and TRBJ1-4; D remains unclear. V was clipped by 3 bases and J by 8 bases, with 10 bases between them. In germline, CDR1 is SNHLY, CDR2 FYNNEI. The CDR3 extends over 13 amino acids. CDR3 nucleotide sequence: TGTGCCAGCAGTGATCTTCGCGGGGAAAAACTGTTTTTT. Translation: CASSDLRGEKLFF.

The J gene is TRBJ2-7, the V gene TRBV2, with TRBD2 matching over 9 bases. This CDR3 has 14 amino acids. Germline V gene lookup returns CDR1 SNHLY and CDR2 FYNNEI. V shed 6 bases and J 3 bases; nucleotides not matched to a gene: 6. The DNA for the CDR3 is TGTGCCAGCAGAGCCGGGACTAGCTTCTACGAGCAGTACTTC. Translating gives CASRAGTSFYEQYF.

This rearrangement joins TRBV9 to TRBJ2-1; D is unclear. The germline CDR1 and CDR2 sequences are SGDLS and YYNGEE. The V gene lost 0 bases and the J gene lost 4 bases, with 11 bases spanning the gap. The CDR3 length is 15 residues. CDR3 residues: CASSVGSTLYNEQFF. The DNA of the CDR3 is TGTGCCAGCAGCGTAGGCTCAACCCTATACAATGAGCAGTTCTTC.

This chain uses TRBV27 with TRBJ1-4; no definite D call. This CDR3 has 14 residues. CDR1 is MNHEY and CDR2 is SMNVEV in the germline V gene (reference sequence). V lost 4 bases, J lost 0 bases, and 6 bases lay in between. The CDR3 DNA sequence: TGTGCCAGCAGTTCAGTTGCAACTAATGAAAAACTGTTTTTT. This gives the protein CASSSVATNEKLFF. Supplemented by reference TRBV27 and TRBJ1-4, the full variable domain reads EAQVTQNPRYLITVTGKKLTVTCSQNMNHEYMSWYRQDPGLGLRQIYYSMNVEVTDKGDVPEGYKVSRKEKRNFPLILESPSPNQTSLYFCASSSVATNEKLFFGSGTQLSVL.

The chain couples TRBV19 to TRBJ1-4, with D unresolved. This CDR3 region has 12 residues. Per the germline V gene, CDR1 is LNHDA and CDR2 is SQIVND (reference sequence). V was pared by 6 bases and J by 4 bases, with 6 bases between. CDR3 amino acids: CASRDFNEKLFF. In DNA form, the CDR3 reads TGTGCCAGTAGGGACTTTAATGAAAAACTGTTTTTT.

The chain links TRBV27 to TRBJ2-7; TRBD1 agrees at 11 bases. This CDR3 region has 14 residues. The trim removed 6 bases at V and 6 bases at J, leaving 7 bases unmatched. CDR1 is MNHEY, CDR2 SMNVEV, per germline (reference sequence). CDR3 residues: CASRPSGTGGEQYF. CDR3 nucleotide sequence: TGTGCCAGCAGACCAAGCGGGACAGGGGGCGAGCAGTACTTC.

The rearrangement links TRBV4-3 to TRBJ2-7, with 14 bases that match TRBD2. V shed 2 bases and J 1 base; nucleotides not matched to a gene: 10. From germline, CDR1 is LGHNA and CDR2 YSLEER. The CDR3 runs to 19 residues. The CDR3 here is CASSQKTSGRAWGSYEQYF. The CDR3 nucleotides read TGCGCCAGCAGCCAAAAGACTAGCGGGAGGGCTTGGGGTTCCTACGAGCAGTACTTC.

A remark on this clone: Other DNA sequences in this sample translate to the same CDR3. The chain recombines TRBV28 with TRBJ2-7; possibly TRBD1 for D (5 bases). CDR3 size: 12 residues. Trimming removed 1 base at V and 5 bases at J, with 6 bases between. The germline V gene has CDR1 MDHEN and CDR2 SYDVKM. CDR3 nucleotide sequence: TGTGCCAGCAGTTTATTAGGGGACGAGCAGTACTTC. Its translation is CASSLLGDEQYF. Based on the CDR3 plus reference TRBV28 and TRBJ2-7, the full variable domain is DVKVTQSSRYLVKRTGEKVFLECVQDMDHENMFWYRQDPGLGLRLIYFSYDVKMKEKGDIPEGYSVSREKKERFSLILESASTNQTSMYLCASSLLGDEQYFGPGTRLTVT.

This sequence joins TRBV9 and TRBJ2-4; D is uncertain. The germline V and J ends were trimmed by 0 bases and 4 bases, with 11 bases remaining between them. Germline lookup yields CDR1 SGDLS and CDR2 YYNGEE. This CDR3 region has 15 residues. The DNA for the CDR3 is TGTGCCAGCAGCGTAGACCCGAGGAAAAAAAACATTCAGTACTTC. Translated: CASSVDPRKKNIQYF. Variable domain in full (rest from reference TRBV9 and TRBJ2-4): DSGVTQTPKHLITATGQRVTLRCSPRSGDLSVYWYQQSLDQGLQFLIQYYNGEERAKGNILERFSAQQFPDLHSELNLSSLELGDSALYFCASSVDPRKKNIQYFGAGTRLSVL.

The chain has TRBV2 and TRBJ2-7; 14 bases align to TRBD2. Germline CDR1 is SNHLY and CDR2 is FYNNEI. CDR3 size: 15 residues. The V gene end was trimmed by 7 bases and the J gene end by 4 bases; junction bases not matched to a gene: 6. CDR3 sequence: CASKGLAGVGYEQYF. CDR3 DNA: TGTGCCAGCAAGGGACTAGCGGGAGTAGGTTACGAGCAGTACTTC.